A selection of T cell receptor beta chains follows, all from one sample in a study of T cells in tuberculosis. Only in-frame clones appear in the TCRdb table, and some are missing; sequencing was by immunoSEQ multiplex PCR. This sample carries roughly 45,000 clones, around 94% of them seen once, and the ten largest clones take roughly 2%. The material sequenced was PBMCs. These receptors all come from a donor aged 10-30 years with latent tuberculosis or without tuberculosis infection. Some clones in this sample may be carry-over from other donors' samples. Both conserved end residues are part of each CDR3. Fields, in order: V gene, J gene, clone size, D gene, CDR3 DNA, CDR3 protein. The D gene is left open where the match is weak. The size field is filled for only some rows; it gives once, few, many or a size class.

TRBV28	TRBJ2-1	.	TRBD2	TGTGCCAGCAGTTGGAGGGAGGGCTACAATGAGCAGTTCTTC	CASSWREGYNEQFF
TRBV2	TRBJ2-1	.	TRBD2	TGTGCCAGCAGTAGCGGGAACTTGCCCTACAATGAGCAGTTCTTC	CASSSGNLPYNEQFF
TRBV28	TRBJ2-3	.	.	TGTGCCAGCAGCGATTTAGGCGGGGTCTTGCAGTATTTT	CASSDLGGVLQYF
TRBV5-6	TRBJ2-7	.	TRBD2	TGTGCCAGCAGCGTGTGGGGACTAGCGGGTGGACTCCCCTACGAGCAGTACTTC	CASSVWGLAGGLPYEQYF
TRBV7-9	TRBJ1-2	.	TRBD1	TGTGCCAGCAGCTCCCCGACTGGACAGGGGGGAAACTATGGCTACACCTTC	CASSSPTGQGGNYGYTF
TRBV6-6	TRBJ2-7	.	.	TGTGCCAGCAGCCTCTCCAGTTACGAGCAGTACTTC	CASSLSSYEQYF
TRBV27	TRBJ2-1	.	.	TGTGCCAGCAGCCAAGGACTTTACAATGAGCAGTTCTTC	CASSQGLYNEQFF
TRBV6-1	TRBJ1-2	few	.	TGTGCCAGCAGTGAACGTCAGGAGGATGGCTACACCTTC	CASSERQEDGYTF
TRBV29-1	TRBJ2-5	.	TRBD1	TGCAGCGTTGACAGGGGGCGCCGGGAGACCCAGTACTTC	CSVDRGRRETQYF
TRBV7-6	TRBJ1-4	.	.	TGTGCCAGCAGCCTAGGGGCGGGGGCTAATGAAAAACTGTTTTTT	CASSLGAGANEKLFF
TRBV25-1	TRBJ2-3	.	.	TGTGCCAGCAGTGGGGCGAGCACAGATACGCAGTATTTT	CASSGASTDTQYF
TRBV7-9	TRBJ2-7	.	TRBD1	TGTGCCAGCAGCTCCAGACAGGGAAGCTACGAGCAGTACTTC	CASSSRQGSYEQYF
TRBV27	TRBJ2-3	.	TRBD2	TGTGCCAGCAGTTTACTCAGCGGGACTAGCACAGATACGCAGTATTTT	CASSLLSGTSTDTQYF
TRBV4-3	TRBJ2-7	.	.	TGCGCCAGCAGCCAAGAAAGGTATAAGGGGGACATCAGCTCCTACGAGCAGTACTTC	CASSQERYKGDISSYEQYF
TRBV29-1	TRBJ1-4	once	.	TGCAGTTTCCGGGGAGCCTCAAATGAAAAACTGTTTTTT	CSFRGASNEKLFF
TRBV2	TRBJ2-7	.	.	TGTGCCAGCAGCGTCGCTAGGGGGGGACAGGTGACCTACGAGCAGTACTTC	CASSVARGGQVTYEQYF